The TCR beta chain under discussion was sequenced for a study of control samples from healthy donors and cancer patients (TCRdb year 2020). Turning to this clone: Its specific antigen is unknown. Base qualities are not recorded, but no much larger clone differs from it by a single base.

Libraries were prepared through the immunoSEQ multiplex PCR assay. Drawn from immuneACCESS, this table holds only the in-frame rearrangements with V and J called that TCRdb kept. Clones are partly lost; checked studies trace under half to an unresolved V gene and leave the rest unexplained. Present in this sample are about 79,000 clones, roughly 93% of which were seen just once. The ten biggest clones cover 1.3% of the sample. Including cysteine and phenylalanine, the CDR3 has 17 amino acids. Only the CDR3 portion is preserved as DNA: 51 bases, with reading frame beginning at the first base. The germline V gene supplies CDR1 SGHTA and CDR2 FQGTGA. V sheds 2 bases and J sheds 0 bases, leaving 11 bases between their ends.

Recombination connected TRBV7-3 to TRBJ2-6; the D gene is not confidently resolved. What was sequenced was PBMCs. This TCR was sampled from a woman aged 40-49 years with lung cancer. DNA sequence: TGTGCCAGCAGCTTAGGCTACGGCTTCTCTGGGGCCAACGTCCTGACTTTC. It codes for CASSLGYGFSGANVLTF.